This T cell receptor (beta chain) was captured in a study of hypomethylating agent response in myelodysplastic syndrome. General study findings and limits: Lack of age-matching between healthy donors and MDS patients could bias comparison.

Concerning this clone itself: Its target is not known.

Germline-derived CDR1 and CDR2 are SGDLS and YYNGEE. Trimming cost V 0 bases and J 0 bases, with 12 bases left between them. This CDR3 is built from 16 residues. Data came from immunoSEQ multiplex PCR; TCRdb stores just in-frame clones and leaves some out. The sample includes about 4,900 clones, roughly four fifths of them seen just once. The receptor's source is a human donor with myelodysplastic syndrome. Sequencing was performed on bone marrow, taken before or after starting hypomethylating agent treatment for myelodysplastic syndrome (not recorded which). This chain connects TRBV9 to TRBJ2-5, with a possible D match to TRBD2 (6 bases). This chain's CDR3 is CASSVVAGGNQETQYF. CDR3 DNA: TGTGCCAGCAGCGTAGTCGCCGGGGGTAACCAAGAGACCCAGTACTTC.